This entry lists 15 T cell receptor beta chains sequenced from one sample in a study of radiation and T cells in renal cell carcinoma. The data were produced by immunoSEQ multiplex PCR, yet TCRdb's version contains in-frame clones alone and is incomplete. The data show some 150,000 clones, approximately 86% seen once. Time point: blood 2 weeks post-SBRT. Treatment defined: 15 Gy SBRT to primary tumor, nephrectomy 4 weeks later. The sample here was blood, taken from a patient whose treatment included radiotherapy and nephrectomy. These receptors were obtained from a woman aged 45-65 years with renal cell carcinoma.

The chain recombines TRBV5-1 with TRBJ2-3; 9 bases align to TRBD2. V was pared by 0 bases and J by 0 bases, with 8 bases of the junction left unmatched. The CDR3 consists of 18 residues. In germline, CDR1 is SGHRS, CDR2 YFSETQ. The CDR3 DNA is TGCGCCAGCAGCTTGGAGGGACTAGCATCCCTTAGCACAGATACGCAGTATTTT. It is translated as CASSLEGLASLSTDTQYF.

V gene TRBV11-1 combines with J gene TRBJ2-3; D unclear. CDR3 length equals 16 residues. Germline V gene data show CDR1 as SGHAT and CDR2 as FQDESV (reference sequence). Trimming shortened V by 1 base and J by 2 bases, and 13 bases separated the two germline ends. CDR3 coding DNA: TGTGCCAGCAGCTTAGGGGCCGCCGTGTTCACAGATACGCAGTATTTT. It is translated as CASSLGAAVFTDTQYF.

The chain couples TRBV7-2 to TRBJ2-5; the match to TRBD2 covers 11 bases. Trimming cost V 6 bases and J 2 bases; bases outside gene matches: 2. The CDR3 length is 14 residues. From germline, CDR1 is SGHTA and CDR2 FQGNSA. DNA of the CDR3: TGTGCCAGCAGGCGGACTAGCGGGCAAGAGACCCAGTACTTC. This gives the protein CASRRTSGQETQYF.

V and J are TRBV5-4 and TRBJ2-7, with D unclear. Germline-derived CDR1 and CDR2 are SGHNT and YYREEE (reference sequence). The CDR3 is 17 amino acids. V lost 0 bases, J lost 0 bases, and 16 bases lay in between. The CDR3 region is CASSLGGRSPSSYEQYF. CDR3 coding DNA: TGTGCCAGCAGCTTGGGTGGTAGGTCCCCGAGCTCCTACGAGCAGTACTTC.

The CDR3 coding sequence is TGTGCCAGCAGTGTGGACAGGGGGCAGTATGAAAAACTGTTTTTT. Translated: CASSVDRGQYEKLFF. This chain connects TRBV2 to TRBJ1-4, with 11 positions matching TRBD1. The CDR3 extends over 15 amino acids. The V gene end was trimmed by 4 bases and the J gene end by 6 bases; junction bases not matched to a gene: 4. In germline, CDR1 is SNHLY, CDR2 FYNNEI.

The gene calls are TRBV25-1 and TRBJ2-1, with D possibly being TRBD2 (5 bases). The V gene's germline CDR1 is MGHDK and CDR2 SYGVNS. The CDR3 loop spans 16 amino acids. V lost 2 bases and J lost 1, with 12 bases in between. The CDR3 is CASSERASYSYNEQFF. As DNA, the CDR3 is TGTGCCAGCAGTGAACGGGCTAGCTATTCCTACAATGAGCAGTTCTTC.

The chain employs TRBV5-5 and TRBJ1-4, with a tentative D call TRBD1 (6 bases). This CDR3 contains 14 residues. The V and J ends lost 7 bases and 6 bases respectively, with 16 bases between them. Per the germline V gene, CDR1 is SGHKS and CDR2 is YYEKEE (reference sequence). The CDR3 region is CASSGLDSYEKLFF. CDR3 nucleotides: TGTGCCAGCTCGGGGCTGGACAGTTATGAAAAACTGTTTTTT. Together with reference TRBV5-5 and TRBJ1-4, the CDR3 gives the full variable domain: DAGVTQSPTHLIKTRGQQVTLRCSPISGHKSVSWYQQVLGQGPQFIFQYYEKEERGRGNFPDRFSARQFPNYSSELNVNALLLGDSALYLCASSGLDSYEKLFFGSGTQLSVL.

The chain joins TRBV19 to TRBJ2-7; 8 bases line up with TRBD2. Germline V gives CDR1 LNHDA, CDR2 SQIVND (reference sequence). The CDR3 has 15 amino acids. The V segment lost 1 base and the J segment 5 bases; nucleotides outside the gene matches: 7. In nucleotides, the CDR3 is TGTGCCAGTAGTATAGGAGGCGGGGGGAGGCACGAGCAGTACTTC. Translation: CASSIGGGGRHEQYF. The full variable domain, in which reference TRBV19 and TRBJ2-7 provide the parts outside the CDR3, is DGGITQSPKYLFRKEGQNVTLSCEQNLNHDAMYWYRQDPGQGLRLIYYSQIVNDFQKGDIAEGYSVSREKKESFPLTVTSAQKNPTAFYLCASSIGGGGRHEQYFGPGTRLTVT.

This clone was observed a handful of times. J is TRBJ1-2 and V is TRBV5-8; the D is unclear. The CDR3 has 15 residues. Trimming stripped 1 base from V and 8 bases from J, with 18 bases between. Per germline, CDR1 SGHTS and CDR2 YDEGEE. The CDR3 here is CASSLRFEKEGGYTF. In DNA, the CDR3 is TGTGCCAGCAGCTTGCGATTCGAAAAGGAAGGCGGCTACACCTTC.

The table lists this clone with a count of one. This chain links TRBV9 with TRBJ1-3; 7 nucleotides match TRBD1. The CDR3 totals 15 residues. The ends lost 4 bases at V and 4 bases at J; junction bases unmatched: 8. CDR1 SGDLS and CDR2 YYNGEE come from the germline V gene. The CDR3 nucleotides are TGTGCCAGCAGCCCCCACAGGGGTGCGGGAAACACCATATATTTT. This codes for CASSPHRGAGNTIYF.

The chain uses TRBV6-5 and TRBJ2-5; tentatively, D is TRBD1 (6 bases). The CDR3 is 14 residues long. Germline CDR1 is MNHEY and CDR2 is SVGAGI. V dropped 0 bases and J dropped 4 bases, with 9 bases sitting between them. The DNA for the CDR3 is TGTGCCAGCAGTTACTCTGCGACAGGAGAGACCCAGTACTTC. This translates into CASSYSATGETQYF.

The sample holds a few counts of this clone. The chain employs TRBV18 and TRBJ1-1; D perhaps matches TRBD1 (5 bases). Germline lookup yields CDR1 KGHSH and CDR2 LQKENI. This CDR3 contains 14 residues. V lost 6 bases and J lost 6, with 17 bases in between. The CDR3 reads CASSLGAPRAEAFF. The DNA of the CDR3 is TGTGCCAGCTCCCTCGGGGCTCCGCGTGCTGAAGCTTTCTTT. Together with reference TRBV18 and TRBJ1-1, the CDR3 gives the full variable domain: NAGVMQNPRHLVRRRGQEARLRCSPMKGHSHVYWYRQLPEEGLKFMVYLQKENIIDESGMPKERFSAEFPKEGPSILRIQQVVRGDSAAYFCASSLGAPRAEAFFGQGTRLTVV.

V is TRBV5-4 and J is TRBJ1-2; TRBD1 matches 7 bases. Germline lookup yields CDR1 SGHNT and CDR2 YYREEE (reference sequence). The CDR3 consists of 16 residues. Trimming cost V 4 bases and J 5 bases; bases outside gene matches: 14. CDR3 protein: CASSPKGTELGYGYTF. CDR3 bases: TGTGCCAGCAGCCCGAAGGGGACAGAGTTGGGGTATGGCTACACCTTC.

The V call is TRBV29-1, the J call TRBJ2-3, with TRBD2 as a possible D gene (7 bases). CDR1 and CDR2 from the germline V gene are SQVTM and ANQGSEA. Between the trimmed V and J ends, which lost 4 bases and 3 bases, there was a span of 20 bases. The CDR3 loop spans 16 amino acids. CDR3 residues: CSVAKWGGGSTDTQYF. DNA of the CDR3: TGCAGCGTTGCGAAGTGGGGCGGGGGCTCGACAGATACGCAGTATTTT.

V and J are TRBV5-8 and TRBJ2-5, with TRBD1 matching over 11 bases. V trimming: 2 bases; J trimming: 4 bases; junction bases outside the gene matches: 4. The length of the CDR3 is 15 residues. Germline V gene lookup returns CDR1 SGHTS and CDR2 YDEGEE. The CDR3 here is CASSLPGQGGETQYF. CDR3 nucleotide sequence: TGTGCCAGCAGCTTACCGGGACAGGGGGGAGAGACCCAGTACTTC.